Each of the 24 T cell receptor beta chains below was sequenced from the same sample in a study of CD8 T cells in ankylosing spondylitis. Study-level points and caveats: A motif in TCR beta, a set of eight highly homologous variants, appeared characteristic of ankylosing spondylitis blood.

TCRdb reprocessed the 5' RACE reads with MiXCR, giving one entry per CDR3 protein. The sample lists hundreds of thousands of distinct CDR3 sequences; approximately 12% were seen once. Antigens of these TCRs are unknown. Material for sequencing was blood, either unsorted or a sorted T cell fraction (not recorded which). The receptors here all came from a male donor with ankylosing spondylitis.

This rearrangement joins TRBV6-1 to TRBJ1-5, with TRBD1 identical over 7 bases. CDR1 and CDR2 from the germline V gene are MNHNS and SASEGT. The V and J ends lost 10 bases and 3 bases, in that order; junction bases with no gene match: 12. The length of the CDR3 is 15 residues. The DNA of the CDR3 is TGTGCCACCGTCGACAGGGATTTTTCCAATCAGCCCCAGCATTTT. Amino acid sequence: CATVDRDFSNQPQHF.

This clonotype showed up just a few times. The rearrangement joins TRBV28 to TRBJ1-5; D is perhaps TRBD1 (6 bases). This CDR3 is 13 amino acids long. Germline lookup yields CDR1 MDHEN and CDR2 SYDVKM. Trimming pared 6 bases from V and 6 bases from J, leaving 12 bases between. The CDR3 DNA sequence: TGTGCCAGCAGGTCTTACAGGGTTCAGCCCCAGCATTTT. This gives the protein CASRSYRVQPQHF.

The gene calls are TRBV7-2 and TRBJ1-1; D may be TRBD1 (6 bases). The V end lost 5 bases, the J end lost 6 bases, and 22 bases lay between the germline ends. Germline CDR1 is SGHTA and CDR2 is FQGNSA. CDR3 size: 16 residues. CDR3: CASSPARGRGKAEAFF. In nucleotides, the CDR3 is TGTGCCAGCAGCCCAGCGAGAGGCAGGGGAAAGGCTGAAGCTTTCTTT.

The chain employs TRBV5-1 and TRBJ2-6, with D unresolved. The CDR3 totals 14 residues. The germline gives CDR1 SGHRS, CDR2 YFSETQ. V lost 0 bases and J lost 4, with 5 bases in between. The CDR3, as DNA: TGCGCCAGCAGCTTGGCCCCGGGGGCCAACGTCCTGACTTTC. This translates into CASSLAPGANVLTF.

In this sample, this clonotype turned up a few times. The CDR3 reads CASKGGPSYNEQFF. For the CDR3, the DNA is TGTGCCAGCAAAGGGGGCCCCTCCTACAATGAGCAGTTCTTC. The gene calls are TRBV2 and TRBJ2-1, with 7 bases fitting TRBD1. The CDR3 has 14 amino acids. The germline V gene encodes CDR1 SNHLY and CDR2 FYNNEI. V was clipped by 7 bases and J by 0 bases; unmatched bases: 3.

V usage is TRBV20-1 and J usage is TRBJ1-5; D call uncertain. V was clipped by 4 bases and J by 5 bases, with 9 bases between them. The CDR3 loop spans 12 amino acids. The germline V gene has CDR1 DFQATT and CDR2 SNEGSKA (reference sequence). Written as DNA, the CDR3 is TGCAGTGCTATCGACGGGGATCAGCCCCAGCATTTT. The encoded protein is CSAIDGDQPQHF.

This clonotype appeared many times. V and J are TRBV7-2 and TRBJ1-1; no reliable D call. The germline V and J ends were trimmed by 0 bases and 6 bases, with 11 bases remaining between them. The CDR3 length is 14 residues. Germline loops: CDR1 SGHTA, CDR2 FQGNSA. CDR3 residues: CASSLARHSAEAFF. CDR3 DNA sequence: TGTGCCAGCAGCTTAGCGCGGCACTCCGCTGAAGCTTTCTTT.

The chain links TRBV10-3 to TRBJ2-5; 7 bases match TRBD2. The CDR3 loop spans 13 amino acids. Germline V gives CDR1 ENHRY, CDR2 SYGVKD. Germline trimming cut 8 bases from V and 1 base from J; bases unmatched to any gene: 4. CDR3 sequence (DNA): TGTGCCATCTCCAGCGGGATCCAAGAGACCCAGTACTTC. Protein: CAISSGIQETQYF.

This clonotype was detected only a few times. The chain couples TRBV6-5 to TRBJ2-3; D remains unclear. CDR1 and CDR2 (germline): MNHEY, SVGAGI. Trimming left V 0 bases short and J 4 bases short, with 5 bases between. This CDR3 contains 13 residues. The CDR3 loop reads CASSYSIPDTQYF. Written as DNA, the CDR3 is TGTGCCAGCAGTTACTCGATTCCAGATACGCAGTATTTT.

This clonotype was seen more than once but under ten times. The genes are TRBV4-3 and TRBJ2-7; the match to TRBD1 covers 9 bases. This CDR3 is 15 amino acids long. Germline CDR1 LGHNA, CDR2 YSLEER. V shed 3 bases and J 3 bases; nucleotides not matched to a gene: 6. CDR3 bases: TGCGCCAGCAGCCAGATTGACAGGGGGAACTACGAGCAGTACTTC. Translation gives CASSQIDRGNYEQYF.

This clonotype was observed at least ten times. The V and J genes are TRBV29-1 and TRBJ1-5; no clear D gene. CDR1 SQVTM and CDR2 ANQGSEA come from the germline V gene. This CDR3 region has 14 residues. Between the trimmed V and J ends, which lost 4 bases and 2 bases, there was a span of 12 bases. The CDR3 bases are TGCAGCGTTGGCCCCGGGGAGGGCAATCAGCCCCAGCATTTT. It yields the protein CSVGPGEGNQPQHF.

This clonotype was recorded a few times. The chain couples TRBV20-1 to TRBJ1-1; D is possibly TRBD1 (5 bases). Germline V gene lookup returns CDR1 DFQATT and CDR2 SNEGSKA (reference sequence). V was pared by 4 bases and J by 7 bases, with 10 bases between. The length of the CDR3 is 11 residues. The CDR3 DNA sequence: TGCAGTGCTATGAGGGGCCTTGAAGCTTTCTTT. The encoded protein is CSAMRGLEAFF.

The rearrangement uses TRBV25-1 and TRBJ1-1, with D possibly matching TRBD1 (6 bases). The CDR3 has 13 residues. V lost 0 bases and J 11 bases, leaving 13 bases between the germline ends. In germline, CDR1 is MGHDK, CDR2 SYGVNS. The CDR3 loop reads CASSEYISQGAFF. CDR3 nucleotide sequence: TGTGCCAGCAGTGAATATATTTCACAGGGTGCTTTCTTT. The variable domain in full, completed from reference TRBV25-1 and TRBJ1-1, reads EADIYQTPRYLVIGTGKKITLECSQTMGHDKMYWYQQDPGMELHLIHYSYGVNSTEKGDLSSESTVSRIRTEHFPLTLESARPSHTSQYLCASSEYISQGAFFGQGTRLTVV.

J is TRBJ2-1 and V is TRBV27; D call uncertain. The CDR3 length is 13 residues. Trimming shortened V by 3 bases and J by 5 bases, and 8 bases separated the two germline ends. Germline loops: CDR1 MNHEY, CDR2 SMNVEV (reference sequence). CDR3 DNA sequence: TGTGCCAGCAGTTTTAAGGCGGACAATGAGCAGTTCTTC. Translated, it gives CASSFKADNEQFF.

This clonotype was recorded a few times. The chain employs TRBV4-3 and TRBJ2-1; D perhaps matches TRBD2 (6 bases). The CDR3 extends over 15 amino acids. V was cut by 0 bases and J by 6 bases, with 12 bases left in between. Germline assignment: CDR1 LGHNA and CDR2 YSLEER. Here the CDR3 DNA reads TGCGCCAGCAGCCAAGATACGGGAGAGTTCAATGAGCAGTTCTTC. It is translated as CASSQDTGEFNEQFF.

This chain uses TRBV9 with TRBJ1-3, with no clear D. With 0 bases removed from V and 0 bases from J, the gap between germline ends came to 10 bases. The germline V gene encodes CDR1 SGDLS and CDR2 YYNGEE. The CDR3 consists of 16 residues. CDR3 loop: CASSVAHPASGNTIYF. CDR3 nucleotide sequence: TGTGCCAGCAGCGTAGCCCATCCAGCCTCTGGAAACACCATATATTTT.

This chain joins TRBV4-3 and TRBJ2-3; 7 nucleotides agree with TRBD2. V lost 0 bases, J lost 5 bases, and 11 bases stayed unmatched. Germline CDR1 reads LGHNA; CDR2 reads YSLEER. The CDR3 is 17 residues long. For the CDR3, the DNA is TGCGCCAGCAGCCAAGATCAACCGGGGAGGGCCCGAGATACGCAGTATTTT. Amino acids: CASSQDQPGRARDTQYF.

This clonotype turned up a few times. J is TRBJ1-1 and V is TRBV6-4; D remains ambiguous. Trimming removed 4 bases from V and 6 bases from J, with 12 bases in between. The CDR3 is 13 amino acids. The germline gives CDR1 MRHNA, CDR2 SNTAGT. The CDR3 spells CASSVQVYAEAFF. CDR3 DNA sequence: TGTGCCAGCAGTGTACAAGTGTACGCTGAAGCTTTCTTT.

J is TRBJ1-2 and V is TRBV6-2 or TRBV6-3; D uncertain. The CDR3 has 12 residues. The germline V and J ends were trimmed by 2 bases and 13 bases, with 14 bases remaining between them. Germline CDR1 reads MNHEY; CDR2 reads SVGEGT. CDR3: CASSYPLTPPTF. The CDR3, as DNA: TGTGCCAGCAGTTACCCGCTGACCCCACCCACCTTC.

This chain links TRBV9 with TRBJ1-3, with D possibly TRBD1 on 6 matching bases. CDR3 length: 14 amino acids. Trimming left V 3 bases short and J 4 bases short, with 11 bases between. In germline, CDR1 is SGDLS, CDR2 YYNGEE. For the CDR3, the DNA is TGTGCCAGCAGCGGAACAGGGTTCGGAAACACCATATATTTT. Encoded protein: CASSGTGFGNTIYF.

This clonotype was recorded a few times. CDR3 bases: TGTGCCAGCAGCTTAACGGGGGGCCAGATGACCCAGTACTTC. Translating gives CASSLTGGQMTQYF. J is TRBJ2-5 and V is TRBV7-8, with D perhaps TRBD2 (7 bases). Trimming pared 2 bases from V and 7 bases from J, leaving 14 bases between. The CDR3 totals 14 residues. Germline CDR1 SGHVS, CDR2 FQNEAQ.

This chain's CDR3 is CATSRVWDPTITYNEQFF. The CDR3 DNA is TGTGCCACCAGCAGAGTCTGGGATCCCACAATCACCTACAATGAGCAGTTCTTC. The chain has TRBV15 and TRBJ2-1; D remains ambiguous. The CDR3 sequence is 18 residues long. Germline lookup yields CDR1 LNHNV and CDR2 YYDKDF (reference sequence). Trimming removed 1 base at V and 2 bases at J, with 18 bases between.

This clonotype was detected only a few times. The chain couples TRBV20-1 to TRBJ2-3; D is possibly TRBD2 (5 bases). With 5 bases removed from V and 4 bases from J, the gap between germline ends came to 10 bases. The germline V gene has CDR1 DFQATT and CDR2 SNEGSKA (reference sequence). CDR3 size: 12 residues. The DNA of the CDR3 is TGCAGTGCTGACCGGGGTCCAGATACGCAGTATTTT. This sequence encodes CSADRGPDTQYF.

V is TRBV20-1 and J is TRBJ2-3, with a possible D match to TRBD1 (6 bases). This CDR3 has 14 amino acids. CDR1 is DFQATT and CDR2 is SNEGSKA in the germline V gene (reference sequence). Trimming stripped 3 bases from V and 1 base from J, with 11 bases between. In nucleotides, the CDR3 is TGCAGTGCTAGTGTGAGACAGGGCACAGATACGCAGTATTTT. This gives the protein CSASVRQGTDTQYF.